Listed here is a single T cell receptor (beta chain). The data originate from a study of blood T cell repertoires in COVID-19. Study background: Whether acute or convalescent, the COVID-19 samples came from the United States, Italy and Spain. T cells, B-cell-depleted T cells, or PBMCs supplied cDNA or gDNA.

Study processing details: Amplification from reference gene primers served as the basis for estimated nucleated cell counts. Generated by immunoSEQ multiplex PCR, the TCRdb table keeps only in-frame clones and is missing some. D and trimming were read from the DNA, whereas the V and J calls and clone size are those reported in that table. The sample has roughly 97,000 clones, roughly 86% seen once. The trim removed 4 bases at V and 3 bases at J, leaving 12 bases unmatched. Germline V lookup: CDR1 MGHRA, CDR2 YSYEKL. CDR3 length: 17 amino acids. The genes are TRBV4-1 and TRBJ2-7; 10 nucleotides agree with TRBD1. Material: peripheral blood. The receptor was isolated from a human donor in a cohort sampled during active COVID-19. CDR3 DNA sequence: TGCGCCAGCAGCCCACCTTTCCGGGGACAGGGGAACTACGAGCAGTACTTC. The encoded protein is CASSPPFRGQGNYEQYF.